Following are 30 T cell receptor beta chains from one sample sequenced in a study of blood T cell repertoires in COVID-19. Assay: immunoSEQ multiplex PCR; the TCRdb copy retains only in-frame clones and omits some. The table shows about 300,000 clones, with roughly 90% occurring only once. What was sequenced was peripheral blood. The receptors stem from a woman in her thirties with COVID-19, enrolled during active disease.

The chain is built from TRBV28 and TRBJ1-6, with 7 bases aligning to TRBD1. The junction had 7 bases not matched to a gene; V was cut back by 5 bases and J by 6 bases. There are 15 residues in the CDR3. The V gene's germline CDR1 is MDHEN and CDR2 SYDVKM. Here the CDR3 reads CASSPDRVPNSPLHF. CDR3 nucleotide sequence: TGTGCCAGCAGTCCCGACAGGGTGCCTAATTCACCCCTCCACTTT.

The J gene is TRBJ1-2, the V gene TRBV27, with D possibly being TRBD1 (6 bases). Germline-derived CDR1 and CDR2 are MNHEY and SMNVEV (reference sequence). V was trimmed by 6 bases and J by 3 bases, leaving 17 bases between them. The CDR3 sequence is 15 residues long. The CDR3 DNA reads as TGTGCCAGCAGCCGTTGGTCAGGGGTCGACTATGGCTACACCTTC. It encodes CASSRWSGVDYGYTF.

This CDR3 reads CASSLGDSAGYTF. The CDR3 region has the DNA TGCGCCAGCAGCTTGGGGGACTCCGCGGGCTACACCTTC. The chain couples TRBV5-1 to TRBJ1-2; perhaps TRBD1 as D (5 bases). Germline CDR1 SGHRS, CDR2 YFSETQ. With 0 bases removed from V and 8 bases from J, the gap between germline ends came to 11 bases. The CDR3 runs 13 residues.

This rearrangement joins TRBV27 to TRBJ1-1; D remains unclear. Per germline, CDR1 MNHEY and CDR2 SMNVEV (reference sequence). V lost 6 bases and J 5 bases, leaving 25 bases between the germline ends. The CDR3 length is 17 residues. DNA of the CDR3: TGTGCCAGCAGCCCCCCCCTCGGTCCGGGGTCAGTGACTGAAGCTTTCTTT. Translating gives CASSPPLGPGSVTEAFF.

The chain is built from TRBV11-2 and TRBJ1-2, with D maybe TRBD1 (6 bases). V gave up 4 bases and J gave up 3 bases, with 12 bases separating them. Germline CDR1 and CDR2: SGHAT and FQNNGV. This CDR3 is built from 14 residues. This CDR3 is CASSSRGGDYGYTF. The CDR3 coding sequence is TGTGCCAGCAGCTCCCGGGGGGGCGACTATGGCTACACCTTC.

The rearrangement uses TRBV25-1 and TRBJ2-1; 7 bases fit TRBD2. V trimming: 6 bases; J trimming: 7 bases; junction bases outside the gene matches: 9. This CDR3 contains 14 residues. Germline V gene data show CDR1 as MGHDK and CDR2 as SYGVNS. The DNA of the CDR3 is TGTGCCAGCAGGAGGGAGGGTCCCGCTAATGAGCAGTTCTTC. Its translation is CASRREGPANEQFF.

The chain has TRBV19 and TRBJ2-1; TRBD2 matches 10 bases. Trimming cost V 7 bases and J 4 bases; bases outside gene matches: 7. CDR3 length equals 15 residues. CDR1 is LNHDA, CDR2 SQIVND, per germline (reference sequence). The CDR3 region is CASTITSGVYNEQFF. For the CDR3, the DNA is TGTGCCAGTACCATCACTAGCGGGGTTTACAATGAGCAGTTCTTC.

The rearrangement uses TRBV6-2 or TRBV6-3 and TRBJ2-3, with D unclear. V was trimmed by 2 bases and J by 5 bases, leaving 8 bases between them. The CDR3 has 13 amino acids. The germline V gene has CDR1 MNHEY and CDR2 SVGEGT. The CDR3 bases are TGTGCCAGCAGTTACGAAGAGAGAGATACGCAGTATTTT. It encodes CASSYEERDTQYF.

The chain employs TRBV5-6 and TRBJ1-1; no clear D gene. V was pared by 4 bases and J by 4 bases, with 11 bases between. Germline V gives CDR1 SGHDT, CDR2 YYEEEE. CDR3 size: 13 residues. The CDR3 reads CASSAQGGTEAFF. In DNA, the CDR3 is TGTGCCAGCAGCGCCCAAGGAGGCACTGAAGCTTTCTTT.

V is TRBV19 and J is TRBJ1-5, with D perhaps TRBD1 (5 bases). Per germline, CDR1 LNHDA and CDR2 SQIVND (reference sequence). The CDR3 has 15 residues. V was pared by 5 bases and J by 2 bases, with 13 bases between. Here the CDR3 DNA reads TGTGCCAGTAGTCTACAAGGAGGGGGCAATCAGCCCCAGCATTTT. It encodes CASSLQGGGNQPQHF.

This sequence joins TRBV27 and TRBJ1-1; TRBD1 might be the D (5 bases). V shed 6 bases and J shed 0 bases, with 14 bases lying between them. Per germline, CDR1 MNHEY and CDR2 SMNVEV (reference sequence). This CDR3 has 15 amino acids. CDR3 sequence reads: CASSHLREVNTEAFF. DNA for the CDR3: TGTGCCAGCAGCCACCTCAGGGAGGTGAACACTGAAGCTTTCTTT.

Remarks on this clone: One end of the junction is discordant with germline, which a read error may explain. This sequence joins TRBV3-1 (or the pseudogene TRBV3-2) and TRBJ2-7; D not certain. Germline CDR1 LGHDT, CDR2 YNNKEL (reference sequence). The CDR3 covers 14 residues. CDR3 region: CASTQSARAYEQYF. Written as DNA, the CDR3 is TGTGCCAGCACCCAAAGCGCAAGAGCCTACGAGCAGTACTTC.

This chain uses TRBV11-2 with TRBJ2-5; 11 nucleotides align to TRBD1. J gave up 4 bases and V 0 bases, and 10 bases lay outside the gene matches. Germline assignment: CDR1 SGHAT and CDR2 FQNNGV. This CDR3 region has 18 residues. The CDR3 is CASSLDQEADRGRETQYF. CDR3 coding DNA: TGTGCCAGCAGCTTAGATCAGGAAGCGGACAGGGGGCGAGAGACCCAGTACTTC.

The V and J genes are TRBV11-2 and TRBJ1-4; D is unresolved. The CDR3 is made up of 15 amino acids. CDR1 is SGHAT, CDR2 FQNNGV, per germline. The ends were cut back, 0 bases at V and 0 bases at J, with 5 bases in the middle. DNA of the CDR3: TGTGCCAGCAGCTTAGACACAGCAACTAATGAAAAACTGTTTTTT. Its protein is CASSLDTATNEKLFF.

The chain has TRBV4-1 and TRBJ2-1, with 11 positions matching TRBD2. Germline-derived CDR1 and CDR2 are MGHRA and YSYEKL. The CDR3 is made up of 15 amino acids. V was clipped by 5 bases and J by 6 bases; unmatched bases: 6. As DNA, the CDR3 is TGCGCCAGCAGCTCTTTACTAGCGGGGGTCAATGAGCAGTTCTTC. Its protein product is CASSSLLAGVNEQFF.

This clone was counted a single time. The chain carries TRBV18 and TRBJ1-2; 9 bases are shared with TRBD1. The CDR3 length is 14 residues. In germline, CDR1 is KGHSH, CDR2 LQKENI. Germline trimming cut 9 bases from V and 6 bases from J; bases unmatched to any gene: 11. CDR3 bases: TGTGCCAGTTACGACGGGACAGGGATGGATGGCTACACCTTC. This codes for CASYDGTGMDGYTF. Looking up the rest from reference TRBV18 and TRBJ1-2 gives the full variable domain: NAGVMQNPRHLVRRRGQEARLRCSPMKGHSHVYWYRQLPEEGLKFMVYLQKENIIDESGMPKERFSAEFPKEGPSILRIQQVVRGDSAAYFCASYDGTGMDGYTFGSGTRLTVV.

The V call is TRBV6-5, the J call TRBJ1-1; 7 positions match TRBD1. The V and J ends lost 0 bases and 7 bases, in that order; junction bases with no gene match: 2. The CDR3 loop spans 13 amino acids. The germline V gene encodes CDR1 MNHEY and CDR2 SVGAGI. Here the CDR3 reads CASSYSSGGEAFF. CDR3 DNA: TGTGCCAGCAGTTACTCGTCAGGGGGTGAAGCTTTCTTT.

The rearrangement links TRBV6-5 to TRBJ1-2; 9 bases agree with TRBD1. J was trimmed by 3 bases and V by 4 bases; bases with no gene match: 3. The length of the CDR3 is 14 residues. CDR1 is MNHEY and CDR2 is SVGAGI in the germline V gene. CDR3 sequence: CASSSRTGDYGYTF. The CDR3 DNA follows: TGTGCCAGCAGTTCCCGGACAGGGGACTATGGCTACACCTTC.

DNA for the CDR3: TGTGCCACCAAGAATCAGGGGGCCTCTGAAGCTTTCTTT. It specifies CATKNQGASEAFF. J is TRBJ1-1 and V is TRBV24-1; 8 bases are shared with TRBD1. CDR1 and CDR2 (germline): KGHDR, SFDVKD. The V segment lost 8 bases and the J segment 6 bases; nucleotides outside the gene matches: 7. This CDR3 region has 13 residues.

J is TRBJ1-3 and V is TRBV5-1; D gene unclear. This CDR3 has 14 residues. V was trimmed by 7 bases and J by 2 bases, leaving 13 bases between them. In germline, CDR1 is SGHRS, CDR2 YFSETQ. CDR3 region: CASALDSTGNTIYF. Written as DNA, the CDR3 is TGCGCCAGCGCGCTGGACTCGACTGGAAACACCATATATTTT.

The chain is built from TRBV18 and TRBJ2-7; D is perhaps TRBD2 (6 bases). The V and J ends lost 4 bases and 0 bases respectively, with 13 bases between them. The CDR3 consists of 15 residues. The germline V gene has CDR1 KGHSH and CDR2 LQKENI. CDR3 sequence: CASSRLGGASYEQYF. In nucleotides, the CDR3 is TGTGCCAGCTCACGCCTGGGGGGTGCCTCCTACGAGCAGTACTTC.

This clone was recorded once. This chain connects TRBV12-3 or TRBV12-4 to TRBJ2-1; 11 nucleotides match TRBD2. V was pared by 3 bases and J by 8 bases, with 0 bases of the junction left unmatched. The CDR3 loop spans 13 amino acids. The CDR3 sequence is CASSLGLADEQFF. In DNA, the CDR3 is TGTGCCAGCAGTTTGGGACTAGCGGATGAGCAGTTCTTC.

This rearrangement joins TRBV5-1 to TRBJ2-2; a weak D match, TRBD1 (6 bases). Germline CDR1 and CDR2: SGHRS and YFSETQ. V was clipped by 5 bases and J by 6 bases, with 11 bases between them. The CDR3 loop spans 13 amino acids. CDR3 residues: CASRYRDPGELFF. The CDR3 coding sequence is TGCGCCAGCAGGTACAGGGATCCCGGGGAGCTGTTTTTT.

This clone is a singleton in its sample. The chain couples TRBV4-1 to TRBJ1-1, with D unclear. Trimming removed 3 bases at V and 6 bases at J, with 17 bases between. Germline CDR1 and CDR2: MGHRA and YSYEKL. The length of the CDR3 is 15 residues. The CDR3 sequence is CASSHSKTSAAEAFF. CDR3 DNA sequence: TGCGCCAGCAGCCATAGTAAGACTTCTGCGGCTGAAGCTTTCTTT.

The chain recombines TRBV7-9 with TRBJ2-3; 8 bases match TRBD1. V shed 9 bases and J 4 bases; nucleotides not matched to a gene: 6. Per the germline V gene, CDR1 is SEHNR and CDR2 is FQNEAQ (reference sequence). The CDR3 has 13 residues. The CDR3 reads CAREDRESDTQYF. The CDR3 DNA is TGTGCCAGGGAGGACAGGGAATCAGATACGCAGTATTTT.

V gene TRBV19 combines with J gene TRBJ1-5; a weak D match, TRBD1 (5 bases). Germline CDR1 is LNHDA and CDR2 is SQIVND (reference sequence). Trimming pared 4 bases from V and 6 bases from J, leaving 10 bases between. This CDR3 comprises 13 residues. For the CDR3, the DNA is TGTGCCAGTAGTAAAGAGGGGCTTCAGCCCCAGCATTTT. Protein product: CASSKEGLQPQHF.

V is TRBV27 and J is TRBJ2-1, with D possibly matching TRBD2 (5 bases). CDR1 is MNHEY, CDR2 SMNVEV, per germline (reference sequence). The CDR3 covers 15 residues. Deletions cut 3 bases from V and 8 bases from J, with 17 bases between. CDR3 nucleotide sequence: TGTGCCAGCAGTTTTGATTCCGGTGGAGGCTATGAGCAGTTCTTC. Translated: CASSFDSGGGYEQFF.

The count of this clone is one. The J gene is TRBJ2-3, the V gene TRBV11-2; D perhaps matches TRBD2 (5 bases). CDR1 and CDR2 from the germline V gene are SGHAT and FQNNGV. The CDR3 has 12 amino acids. V lost 3 bases to trimming and J lost 10 bases, with 11 bases between them. The CDR3: CASSLSEGAQYF. In DNA form, the CDR3 reads TGTGCCAGCAGCTTGAGTGAGGGAGCGCAGTATTTT.

V usage is TRBV15 and J usage is TRBJ1-1, with 9 nucleotides matching TRBD1. The germline gives CDR1 LNHNV, CDR2 YYDKDF (reference sequence). This CDR3 has 15 residues. The ends lost 1 base at V and 5 bases at J; junction bases unmatched: 5. CDR3: CATSRGQGVRTEAFF. In DNA form, the CDR3 reads TGTGCCACCAGCAGAGGACAGGGGGTGCGAACTGAAGCTTTCTTT.

The rearrangement links TRBV6-6 to TRBJ2-7; D gene uncertain. The CDR3 covers 13 residues. Germline loops: CDR1 MNHNY, CDR2 SVGAGI (reference sequence). The ends were cut back, 2 bases at V and 3 bases at J, with 8 bases in the middle. CDR3 coding DNA: TGTGCCAGCAGTTACCAGGTGGGCTACGAGCAGTACGTC. It specifies CASSYQVGYEQYV.